This T cell receptor (beta chain) was profiled in a study of T cell responses to AZD1222 COVID-19 vaccine. A remark on this clone: The antigen is unknown.

Profiled with immunoSEQ multiplex PCR; TCRdb holds only in-frame clones, not every one. This repertoire shows some 150,000 clones, about 91% found once; its top ten account for about 3.3%. Germline V lookup: CDR1 SGHTA, CDR2 FQGTGA. Trimming removed 2 bases at V and 4 bases at J, with 15 bases between. CDR3 length: 16 residues. Study outcomes and limitations: Unmutated variant regions reportedly attract nearly half of all spike-specific TCRs. Seropositive AZD1222 recipients at baseline numbered only six or seven. In a largely white British group with more females than males, clonal diversity was possibly underestimated. Rises in breadth and depth of Spike-specific TCRs came after two AZD1222 doses.

The receptor was derived from an adult in good health. The sequencing here drew on peripheral blood, taken on day 0 of MenACWY control vaccination. The chain employs TRBV7-3 and TRBJ2-1, with a tentative D call TRBD1 (7 bases). The CDR3 reads CASSLVGGQMYNEQFF. Here the CDR3 DNA reads TGTGCCAGCAGCTTAGTGGGGGGACAGATGTACAATGAGCAGTTCTTC.